Here is one T cell receptor beta chain with its context. V lost 3 bases to trimming and J lost 4 bases; unmatched junction nucleotides: 9. From germline, CDR1 is SGHVS and CDR2 FQNEAQ. There are 15 residues in the CDR3. This record belongs to a study of shared clonotypes between healthy human individuals. The repertoire was sequenced with immunoSEQ multiplex PCR; TCRdb's copy has only in-frame clones and lacks some. Among about 1.5 million clones listed, 95% to 99% were seen once. Sequenced sample: naive CD4+ T cells sorted from blood. Subset noted: CD45RA+ positively selected. The receptor was derived from a man aged 30 to 45 in good health. The rearrangement joins TRBV7-8 to TRBJ2-7; 7 positions match TRBD1. CDR3 amino acids: CASSFSGQPLYEQYF. The CDR3 DNA sequence: TGTGCCAGCAGCTTCTCGGGACAGCCCTTATACGAGCAGTACTTC.